This T cell receptor beta chain stems from a study of T cells expressing NK-cell markers (dated by TCRdb to 2018 to 2021). Background on the whole study: Three sorted T-cell subsets (CD3+CD56+NKG2C+, CD3+CD56+NKG2C- and CD3+CD56-NKG2C+) from fewer than 10 donors had their TCR beta-chain repertoires profiled. Seven of the eight sequenced donors were HCMV-seropositive and one was HCMV-seronegative. The study sequenced eight donors, all healthy volunteers chosen at random: three men and five women. Illumina HiSeq 2000/2500, MiSeq or NextSeq was used to sequence libraries as 2 x 150 bp reads.

HCMV serostatus was determined by detecting HCMV-specific IgG in serum with a commercial ELISA kit. Peripheral blood mononuclear cells were isolated from blood by Ficoll density gradient centrifugation. The CDR3 contains 13 residues, cysteine and phenylalanine counted. This entry has no DNA. CDR1 is given as ENHRY and CDR2 as SYGVKD, both from the germline V gene. On this clonotype itself: What this receptor recognizes is not known.

The sample was run on an Illumina HiSeq 2000. 5'RACE template switching, by which a universal primer site and unique molecular identifiers were added, was used to make TCR beta cDNA libraries. Synthesis of cDNA was primed from the TCR beta constant segment and was followed by two consecutive PCR amplification steps. Processing in the source paper ran as follows. MIGEC handled demultiplexing of the reads and grouping by UMI, while MiTCR was used to assemble and quantify clonotypes. Only TCR cDNA sequences supported by at least two reads were kept to exclude erroneous sequences. The tcR package was used for downstream repertoire analysis, with clonotypes matched between fractions based on CDR3 nucleotide sequence plus V segment. VDJmatch was used to annotate antigen specificity against VDJdb, with one amino acid substitution in CDR3 permitted. With the reads reprocessed by TCRdb, a single entry stands for each CDR3 protein sequence and no DNA is reported. The V and J calls follow TCRdb's processing rather than the paper's. The sample table includes roughly 390,000 distinct CDR3 sequences. The ten most abundant clones make up roughly 5.2% of the sample.

Overall study outcomes, separate from this receptor: For over five donors, the dominant CD3+CD56+NKG2C+ clonotypes were among the top 10 CD8+ clonotypes and accounted for 1.0-7.0% of CD8+ T cells. It remained unclear whether the expanded NKG2C-expressing T cell clones were specific for HCMV antigens. Those dominant clonotypes were again the most abundant among CD3+CD56-NKG2C+ cells in a few donors, at about 25-65%.

The sample consisted of blood T cells: a sorted CD56 or NKG2C T cell subset, CD4+ or CD8+ T cells, or bulk PBMC T cells (not recorded which). The V and J genes are TRBV10-3 and TRBJ2-5. The TCR sequence derives from a man aged 18 to 69 in good health. The CDR3 in this case is CAISDQVQETQYF.